A single sample is the source of the 24 T cell receptor beta chains below, sequenced in a study of CXCR3-negative and CXCR3-positive naive CD8 T cells. Their antigen targets remain unknown. cDNA libraries for TRB were generated by 5' RACE incorporating UMI labels. TCRdb reprocessed the 5' RACE reads, keeping one entry per CDR3 protein, no DNA. Its table lists nearly 110,000 distinct CDR3 sequences. Study-level results: Hydrophobicity was higher for TRB CDR3s found in CXCR3-positive naive cells than in CXCR3-negative naive cells.

The sequencing sample was made of naive CXCR3+ CD8+ T cells from blood. The sample's subset: CD45RO-CCR7+CD27+CD95- naive CD8+ T cells expressing CXCR3 (TNR3+). Receptor source: a human donor in good health. Some clones in this sample may be carry-over from other donors' samples.

The chain joins TRBV12-3 or TRBV12-4 to TRBJ2-3; TCRdb's D gene call, TRBD2, goes unchecked for lack of DNA. The CDR3 spans 12 residues. The CDR3 here is CASRGTADTQYF.

The CDR3: CASSLNPFEAFF. The chain employs TRBV7-9 and TRBJ1-1. Germline V lookup: CDR1 SEHNR, CDR2 FQNEAQ (reference sequence). CDR3 size: 12 residues. The full variable domain, with the rest looked up from reference TRBV7-9 and TRBJ1-1, is DTGVSQNPRHKITKRGQNVTFRCDPISEHNRLYWYRQTLGQGPEFLTYFQNEAQLEKSRLLSDRFSAERPKGSFSTLEIQRTEQGDSAMYLCASSLNPFEAFFGQGTRLTVV.

The CDR3 reads CASRGASGVEEQYF. The genes are TRBV12-3 or TRBV12-4 and TRBJ2-7; checking the TCRdb D call of TRBD2 is not possible without DNA. The CDR3 is 14 residues long.

The chain has TRBV28 and TRBJ2-5; the TRBD1 assignment by TCRdb is unverifiable without DNA. The CDR3 spans 18 residues. CDR1 and CDR2 from the germline V gene are MDHEN and SYDVKM. CDR3 protein: CASGITGPGMRSEETQYF.

The chain uses TRBV20-1 and TRBJ2-1; no DNA is available, so the TRBD2 call from TCRdb remains unchecked. Per the germline V gene, CDR1 is DFQATT and CDR2 is SNEGSKA (reference sequence). The CDR3 spans 16 residues. The CDR3 loop is CNPRGAGISSYNEQFF.

The chain is built from TRBV6-2 or TRBV6-3 and TRBJ1-5; as DNA is missing, the TRBD1 call by TCRdb cannot be tested. The CDR3 spans 15 residues. Looked up from germline, CDR1 is MNHEY and CDR2 is SVGEGT. CDR3 residues: CASSFGSGEGQPQHF.

The J gene is TRBJ1-2, the V gene TRBV5-1; TCRdb designates TRBD1, a call that cannot be tested without DNA. In germline, CDR1 is SGHRS, CDR2 YFSETQ. The CDR3 runs to 14 residues. CDR3 sequence: CASSWGDITSDYTF.

This sequence joins TRBV5-6 and TRBJ2-7; the TRBD1 assignment by TCRdb is unverifiable without DNA. This CDR3 spans 14 amino acids. Germline values: CDR1 SGHDT, CDR2 YYEEEE. CDR3 sequence reads: CASSLGVVLGEQYF.

The chain couples TRBV7-9 to TRBJ2-7; with no DNA, the TCRdb D assignment of TRBD1 cannot be verified. This CDR3 region has 16 residues. CDR1 and CDR2 from the germline V gene are SEHNR and FQNEAQ (reference sequence). CDR3 protein: CASSLETGGKTYEQYF. Supplemented by reference TRBV7-9 and TRBJ2-7, the full variable domain reads DTGVSQNPRHKITKRGQNVTFRCDPISEHNRLYWYRQTLGQGPEFLTYFQNEAQLEKSRLLSDRFSAERPKGSFSTLEIQRTEQGDSAMYLCASSLETGGKTYEQYFGPGTRLTVT.

The chain links TRBV5-1 to TRBJ2-1. The CDR3 runs 16 residues. Germline lookup yields CDR1 SGHRS and CDR2 YFSETQ. CDR3: CASSSPPGGSYNEQFF.

The V gene is TRBV29-1, the J gene TRBJ2-1; TCRdb calls TRBD1, which cannot be checked without DNA. The CDR3 spans 13 residues. Germline V gene sequence: CDR1 SQVTM, CDR2 ANQGSEA. The CDR3 sequence is CSVDSRGLNEQFF.

The CDR3 spells CASSHPRDISGNTIYF. V is TRBV9 and J is TRBJ1-3; TCRdb lists TRBD1, though no DNA is available to test this call. CDR1 SGDLS and CDR2 YYNGEE come from the germline V gene. The CDR3 has 16 amino acids. Combining the CDR3 with reference TRBV9 and TRBJ1-3 gives the whole variable domain DSGVTQTPKHLITATGQRVTLRCSPRSGDLSVYWYQQSLDQGLQFLIQYYNGEERAKGNILERFSAQQFPDLHSELNLSSLELGDSALYFCASSHPRDISGNTIYFGEGSWLTVV.

The chain links TRBV13 to TRBJ2-4; absent DNA, TCRdb's TRBD1 call cannot be checked. The CDR3 spans 16 residues. Germline V gene sequence: CDR1 PRHDT, CDR2 FYEKMQ (reference sequence). CDR3 in amino acids: CASSEEGVIAKNIQYF.

The gene calls are TRBV2 and TRBJ1-1. The germline gives CDR1 SNHLY, CDR2 FYNNEI. This CDR3 contains 16 residues. CDR3 sequence reads: CASSEAIQLRNTEAFF. Based on the CDR3 plus reference TRBV2 and TRBJ1-1, the full variable domain is EPEVTQTPSHQVTQMGQEVILRCVPISNHLYFYWYRQILGQKVEFLVSFYNNEISEKSEIFDDQFSVERPDGSNFTLKIRSTKLEDSAMYFCASSEAIQLRNTEAFFGQGTRLTVV.

V usage is TRBV29-1 and J usage is TRBJ2-3; TCRdb gives TRBD2 as the D gene, but with no DNA this cannot be confirmed. CDR3 length equals 18 residues. CDR1 and CDR2 (germline): SQVTM, ANQGSEA. CDR3: CSVEETLAGGFLTDTQYF.

The chain combines TRBV12-3 or TRBV12-4 with TRBJ2-2; TCRdb returns TRBD1, unconfirmable since there is no DNA. The CDR3 covers 15 residues. This CDR3 is CASKWGTGSTGELFF.

The chain employs TRBV20-1 and TRBJ2-7; TCRdb names TRBD1, which stays unverified in the absence of DNA. Germline CDR1 reads DFQATT; CDR2 reads SNEGSKA (reference sequence). CDR3 size: 17 residues. Here the CDR3 reads CSARDLRNRGDVYEQYF.

The rearrangement joins TRBV30 to TRBJ1-1. The CDR3 runs 14 residues. Germline CDR1 GTSNPN, CDR2 SVGIG (reference sequence). The CDR3 region is CAWSVQGMDTEAFF.

The chain joins TRBV29-1 to TRBJ2-1; TCRdb gives TRBD2 as the D gene, but with no DNA this cannot be confirmed. The CDR3 is 14 amino acids. From germline, CDR1 is SQVTM and CDR2 ANQGSEA. The CDR3 loop is CSVEKAGGLNEQFF.

The rearrangement uses TRBV28 and TRBJ2-3; TCRdb selects TRBD1, and the lack of DNA leaves this call unchecked. The CDR3 length is 16 residues. CDR1 is MDHEN and CDR2 is SYDVKM in the germline V gene. CDR3 region: CASSLLPGQGTDTQYF.

This chain uses TRBV11-3 with TRBJ1-2; TCRdb's D call, TRBD1, is unchecked because there is no DNA. The germline CDR1 and CDR2 sequences are SGHNT and YENEEA. This CDR3 is built from 16 residues. This CDR3 is CASSPNPGQSNYGYTF.

V usage is TRBV13 and J usage is TRBJ2-7; TCRdb names TRBD1, which stays unverified in the absence of DNA. The CDR3 sequence is 19 residues long. Germline V gene lookup returns CDR1 PRHDT and CDR2 FYEKMQ (reference sequence). This CDR3 is CASSLVGGGGAKSSYEQYF.

V usage is TRBV6-5 and J usage is TRBJ1-1; TCRdb names TRBD1, which stays unverified in the absence of DNA. Per germline, CDR1 MNHEY and CDR2 SVGAGI. The CDR3 is made up of 14 amino acids. The CDR3 loop reads CASSYAGGGTEAFF.

The chain couples TRBV7-2 to TRBJ2-5; TCRdb reports TRBD1, a call that lacks DNA to check it against. The CDR3 has 15 amino acids. Germline values: CDR1 SGHTA, CDR2 FQGNSA. The CDR3 here is CASSLEGALQETQYF.